The TCR beta chain under discussion was sequenced for a study of CD8 T cells in ankylosing spondylitis. Study conclusions and caveats: Disease-linked clones reportedly showed significant enrichment in matched ankylosing spondylitis synovial fluid. Ankylosing spondylitis blood seemed to carry a telltale TCR beta motif made of eight or nine highly homologous variants.

This clonotype was detected many times. No antigen is known for it. From the 5' RACE reads, TCRdb called clonotypes with MiXCR, one entry per CDR3 protein. Of 200,000 or so distinct CDR3 sequences in the sample, approximately 24% were seen once. This clonotype was obtained from a male donor with ankylosing spondylitis or in good health (not recorded which). Specimen: blood, either unsorted or a sorted T cell fraction (not recorded which).

The CDR3 nucleotides are TGTGCCAGCAGTCCACCGGCGACCTATGGCTACACCTTC. Translating it yields CASSPPATYGYTF. The chain links TRBV12-3 or TRBV12-4 to TRBJ1-2; D is unclear. This CDR3 is 13 amino acids long. V lost 5 bases and J 4 bases, leaving 11 bases between the germline ends.